These T cell receptor beta chains were read from a single sample in a study of control samples from healthy donors and cancer patients. Produced via immunoSEQ multiplex PCR; TCRdb's table is partial and in-frame only. The sample holds 100,000 to 150,000 clones; 80% to 95% are singletons and the top ten take around 5.1%. Sequenced material: blood. The receptors here all came from a man aged 18 to 29 in good health. Each CDR3 is given with its conserved first and last residue. The D gene is left open where the match is weak. Size tells how often a clone was seen (once, few, many) or the class of an expanded clone, and some rows leave it out.

-	TRBV19	TRBJ1-1	-	TGTGCCAGTAGCTGGGGGGCGCGTACTGAAGCTTTCTTT	CASSWGARTEAFF
-	TRBV2	TRBJ1-5	-	TGTGCCACTTCGAGCCGGTATTTTCAGCCCCAGCATTTT	CATSSRYFQPQHF
-	TRBV7-2	TRBJ2-3	-	TGTGCCAGCAGCTTATTGGCTAGCCGGGAAGATACGCAGTATTTT	CASSLLASREDTQYF
-	TRBV2	TRBJ2-4	-	TGTGCCAGCAGTGACTGGGGAGTGACCAAAAACATTCAGTACTTC	CASSDWGVTKNIQYF
-	TRBV7-9	TRBJ2-1	-	TGTGCCAGCAGCCAGACGGATGAGCAGTTCTTC	CASSQTDEQFF
-	TRBV10-3	TRBJ2-6	few	TGTGCCACTACACAACAGGTCTCTGGGGCCAACGTCCTGACTTTC	CATTQQVSGANVLTF
TRBD1	TRBV27	TRBJ2-1	-	TGTGCCAGCAGCTCTACCCCGAGACAGGGGAATGAGCAGTTCTTC	CASSSTPRQGNEQFF
-	TRBV23-1	TRBJ1-3	-	TGCGCCAGCATTTTCGCCCCGACCGAGAGACAGGCCCCCTACTCTGGAAACACCATATATTTT	CASIFAPTERQAPYSGNTIYF
-	TRBV12-3/TRBV12-4	TRBJ1-4	-	TGTGCCAGCAGAATCGGCGATAGGCTGTTTTTT	CASRIGDRLFF
-	TRBV6-2/TRBV6-3	TRBJ2-3	once	TGTGCCAGCAGTTACGAGATCACAGATACGCAGTATTTT	CASSYEITDTQYF
TRBD1	TRBV11-2	TRBJ2-7	-	TGTGCCAGCAGCTTGGACAGGGGCGAGCAGTACTTC	CASSLDRGEQYF
-	TRBV27	TRBJ1-1	-	TGTGCCAGCAGTTTATATATTGGGGGTCCGAACACTGAAGCTTTCTTT	CASSLYIGGPNTEAFF
-	TRBV29-1	TRBJ1-1	-	TGCAGCGTTGCCTCAGGAGTTAGTTGGAACACTGAAGCTTTCTTT	CSVASGVSWNTEAFF
-	TRBV10-3	TRBJ1-5	-	TGTGCCATCAGTGAGTCGGGGAGATTCGAAGTGCCCCAGCATTTT	CAISESGRFEVPQHF
-	TRBV5-1	TRBJ2-4	-	TGCGCCAGCAGCTTGGGACAGTTAGAATTAGCCAAAAACATTCAGTACTTC	CASSLGQLELAKNIQYF
TRBD2	TRBV10-3	TRBJ2-7	-	TGTGCCATCAGGCGGGGGGACTCCTACGAGCAGTACTTC	CAIRRGDSYEQYF
TRBD2	TRBV9	TRBJ2-3	-	TGTGCCAGCAGCGAGGGACTAACTAGCACAGATACGCAGTATTTT	CASSEGLTSTDTQYF
-	TRBV9	TRBJ1-5	-	TGTGCCAGCAGCGTAGGGGGAGGCAATCAGCCCCAGCATTTT	CASSVGGGNQPQHF
-	TRBV3-1/TRBV3-2	TRBJ2-2	-	TGTGCCAGCAGCCCCAGGGTGGGGGTTCCCGGGGAGCTGTTTTTT	CASSPRVGVPGELFF
TRBD2	TRBV19	TRBJ2-1	-	TGTGCCAGTACCGGGACTAGCGGGGGTTTCAATGAGCAGTTCTTC	CASTGTSGGFNEQFF
-	TRBV5-5	TRBJ1-1	-	TGTGCCAGCAGCTTGATACCGGGGACTGAAGCTTTCTTT	CASSLIPGTEAFF
-	TRBV2	TRBJ1-2	-	TGTGCCAGCAGTGCAGGGGATTGGGATGGCTACACCTTC	CASSAGDWDGYTF
-	TRBV28	TRBJ2-7	-	TGTGCCAGCAGCCAGATCCGGGACTTGGGATACGAGCAGTACTTC	CASSQIRDLGYEQYF
-	TRBV7-9	TRBJ1-4	-	TGTGCCAGCAGCTTAGTCGGGGGAGGGGAAAAACTGTTTTTT	CASSLVGGGEKLFF
TRBD1	TRBV7-9	TRBJ1-2	-	TGTGCCAGCAGGAATTCAGGGGGGGCAAGCTATGGCTACACCTTC	CASRNSGGASYGYTF
TRBD2	TRBV7-4	TRBJ2-7	-	TGTGCCAGCAGCTCGAAGACTAGCGGGGGGACCTACGAGCAGTACTTC	CASSSKTSGGTYEQYF
TRBD1	TRBV6-6	TRBJ1-1	-	TGTGCCAGCAGTTTCTCTCCTAGGGAGGGGGCGGGTAAAGCTTTCTTT	CASSFSPREGAGKAFF
-	TRBV30	TRBJ1-1	-	TGTGCCTGGAGTAAGGTGGAAACCACTGAAGCTTTCTTT	CAWSKVETTEAFF
TRBD1	TRBV5-1	TRBJ2-3	-	TGCGCCAGCAGCTTAGGGGGCTCCCTAGTCACAGATACGCAGTATTTT	CASSLGGSLVTDTQYF
-	TRBV11-3	TRBJ2-5	-	TGTGCCAGCAGCCCCGGGCAGGGAGGAGAGACCCAGTACTTC	CASSPGQGGETQYF
TRBD2	TRBV3-1/TRBV3-2	TRBJ2-3	-	TGTGCCAGCAGCCAGGCCGGACTAGCGGGGGGCCGGGAGGGAGATACGCAGTATTTT	CASSQAGLAGGREGDTQYF
-	TRBV5-4	TRBJ1-1	few	TGTGCCAGCAGCTTGGGGACGGGAGGTGCTTTCTTT	CASSLGTGGAFF
-	TRBV5-6	TRBJ2-2	-	TGTGCCAGCAGCTTACAAAACACCGGGGAGCTGTTTTTT	CASSLQNTGELFF
-	TRBV19	TRBJ1-5	few	TGTGCCAGCAAATTATCGTGGGAGACTCGGGGAAATCAGCCCCAGCATTTT	CASKLSWETRGNQPQHF
TRBD1	TRBV12-3/TRBV12-4	TRBJ1-2	-	TGTGCCAGCAGTTTCGGACAGGGCGAAGGCTACACCTTC	CASSFGQGEGYTF
TRBD2	TRBV11-3	TRBJ2-1	-	TGTGCCAGCAGCTTCGGGGGGGCCCACAATGAGCAGTTCTTC	CASSFGGAHNEQFF
-	TRBV3-1/TRBV3-2	TRBJ2-2	-	TGTGCCAGCAGCCAAGGTCGCGACGGGGAGCTGTTTTTT	CASSQGRDGELFF
-	TRBV6-5	TRBJ2-3	once	TGTGCCGGAGTGGCAGGGGGCACAGATACGCAGTATTTT	CAGVAGGTDTQYF
TRBD2	TRBV27	TRBJ2-4	-	TGTGCCAGCAGCCCGGTGGGGGGGGAGGTAAACATTCAGTACTTC	CASSPVGGEVNIQYF
-	TRBV7-9	TRBJ1-1	-	TGTGCCAGCAGCCCAGGGTACACTGAAGCTTTCTTT	CASSPGYTEAFF
-	TRBV19	TRBJ2-1	-	TGTGCCAGTAGTATAGGACAGAAGAGTGAGCAGTTCTTC	CASSIGQKSEQFF
TRBD1	TRBV28	TRBJ2-3	-	TGTGCCAGCAGTTCATTAACAGGGGGCGCAGGTGGCACAGATACGCAGTATTTT	CASSSLTGGAGGTDTQYF
TRBD1	TRBV19	TRBJ1-1	once	TGTGCCAGTAGTATGGGAAAGGGACGACAGGGGAAAGCTTTCTTT	CASSMGKGRQGKAFF
TRBD2	TRBV2	TRBJ2-5	-	TGTGCCAGCAGTGAAGAGCTAGCGGGGGGGTGGGAGACCCAGTACTTC	CASSEELAGGWETQYF
-	TRBV30	TRBJ1-3	-	TGTGCCTGGAGCAAATGGGGCGGAAACACCATATATTTT	CAWSKWGGNTIYF
-	TRBV7-9	TRBJ2-1	-	TGTGCCAGCAGCCCCCATGTGGGGTTTGGGAATGAGCAGTTCTTC	CASSPHVGFGNEQFF
TRBD1	TRBV27	TRBJ1-2	-	TGTGCCAGCAGTTTAGGGGCTTCAGGGGGATATGGCTACACCTTC	CASSLGASGGYGYTF
-	TRBV2	TRBJ1-5	-	TGTGCCAGCAGTCGGAGATCAGGTAGCAATCAGCCCCAGCATTTT	CASSRRSGSNQPQHF
-	TRBV6-5	TRBJ2-1	-	TGTGCCAGCAGTTACTCGATAGGACTCAATGAGCAGTTCTTC	CASSYSIGLNEQFF
TRBD1	TRBV5-1	TRBJ1-1	-	TGCGCCAGCAGTCCACAGGGGGCCACTGAAGCTTTCTTT	CASSPQGATEAFF
-	TRBV3-1/TRBV3-2	TRBJ2-5	-	TGTGCCAGCGGTCGATCCGGGGAGGTGGAGACCCAGTACTTC	CASGRSGEVETQYF
-	TRBV9	TRBJ1-1	-	TGTGCCAGCAGCGTAGTGGGCAGAGAAGCTTTCTTT	CASSVVGREAFF
-	TRBV2	TRBJ2-2	-	TGTGCCAGCAGTGTTGCATCCGGGGAGCTGTTTTTT	CASSVASGELFF